What follows is one TCR beta chain and its context. What it binds is not known. These data come from a study of cytomegalovirus exposure and HLA in healthy donors. Points from the study as a whole: Later on, an analysis showed TCR association rates differing by HLA locus, with DRB1 the most and HLA-C the fewest.

Trimming removed 4 bases from V and 0 bases from J, with 13 bases in between. Per germline, CDR1 SEHNR and CDR2 FQNEAQ (reference sequence). This CDR3 has 15 amino acids. The PCR made use of 60 Vbeta and 13 Jbeta primers. TCRdb's copy holds only in-frame clones and misses some; the assay was immunoSEQ multiplex PCR. The sample is made up of 150,000 or so clones, and the top ten hold around 1.6% of it. This chain connects TRBV7-9 to TRBJ2-7, with D possibly being TRBD1 (5 bases). This sequence originates from a woman between 50 and 59 years old in good health and CMV-seronegative. The material sequenced was PBMCs. The CDR3 sequence is CASSSPTGNSYEQYF. The CDR3 nucleotides read TGTGCCAGCAGCTCCCCCACAGGAAACTCCTACGAGCAGTACTTC.